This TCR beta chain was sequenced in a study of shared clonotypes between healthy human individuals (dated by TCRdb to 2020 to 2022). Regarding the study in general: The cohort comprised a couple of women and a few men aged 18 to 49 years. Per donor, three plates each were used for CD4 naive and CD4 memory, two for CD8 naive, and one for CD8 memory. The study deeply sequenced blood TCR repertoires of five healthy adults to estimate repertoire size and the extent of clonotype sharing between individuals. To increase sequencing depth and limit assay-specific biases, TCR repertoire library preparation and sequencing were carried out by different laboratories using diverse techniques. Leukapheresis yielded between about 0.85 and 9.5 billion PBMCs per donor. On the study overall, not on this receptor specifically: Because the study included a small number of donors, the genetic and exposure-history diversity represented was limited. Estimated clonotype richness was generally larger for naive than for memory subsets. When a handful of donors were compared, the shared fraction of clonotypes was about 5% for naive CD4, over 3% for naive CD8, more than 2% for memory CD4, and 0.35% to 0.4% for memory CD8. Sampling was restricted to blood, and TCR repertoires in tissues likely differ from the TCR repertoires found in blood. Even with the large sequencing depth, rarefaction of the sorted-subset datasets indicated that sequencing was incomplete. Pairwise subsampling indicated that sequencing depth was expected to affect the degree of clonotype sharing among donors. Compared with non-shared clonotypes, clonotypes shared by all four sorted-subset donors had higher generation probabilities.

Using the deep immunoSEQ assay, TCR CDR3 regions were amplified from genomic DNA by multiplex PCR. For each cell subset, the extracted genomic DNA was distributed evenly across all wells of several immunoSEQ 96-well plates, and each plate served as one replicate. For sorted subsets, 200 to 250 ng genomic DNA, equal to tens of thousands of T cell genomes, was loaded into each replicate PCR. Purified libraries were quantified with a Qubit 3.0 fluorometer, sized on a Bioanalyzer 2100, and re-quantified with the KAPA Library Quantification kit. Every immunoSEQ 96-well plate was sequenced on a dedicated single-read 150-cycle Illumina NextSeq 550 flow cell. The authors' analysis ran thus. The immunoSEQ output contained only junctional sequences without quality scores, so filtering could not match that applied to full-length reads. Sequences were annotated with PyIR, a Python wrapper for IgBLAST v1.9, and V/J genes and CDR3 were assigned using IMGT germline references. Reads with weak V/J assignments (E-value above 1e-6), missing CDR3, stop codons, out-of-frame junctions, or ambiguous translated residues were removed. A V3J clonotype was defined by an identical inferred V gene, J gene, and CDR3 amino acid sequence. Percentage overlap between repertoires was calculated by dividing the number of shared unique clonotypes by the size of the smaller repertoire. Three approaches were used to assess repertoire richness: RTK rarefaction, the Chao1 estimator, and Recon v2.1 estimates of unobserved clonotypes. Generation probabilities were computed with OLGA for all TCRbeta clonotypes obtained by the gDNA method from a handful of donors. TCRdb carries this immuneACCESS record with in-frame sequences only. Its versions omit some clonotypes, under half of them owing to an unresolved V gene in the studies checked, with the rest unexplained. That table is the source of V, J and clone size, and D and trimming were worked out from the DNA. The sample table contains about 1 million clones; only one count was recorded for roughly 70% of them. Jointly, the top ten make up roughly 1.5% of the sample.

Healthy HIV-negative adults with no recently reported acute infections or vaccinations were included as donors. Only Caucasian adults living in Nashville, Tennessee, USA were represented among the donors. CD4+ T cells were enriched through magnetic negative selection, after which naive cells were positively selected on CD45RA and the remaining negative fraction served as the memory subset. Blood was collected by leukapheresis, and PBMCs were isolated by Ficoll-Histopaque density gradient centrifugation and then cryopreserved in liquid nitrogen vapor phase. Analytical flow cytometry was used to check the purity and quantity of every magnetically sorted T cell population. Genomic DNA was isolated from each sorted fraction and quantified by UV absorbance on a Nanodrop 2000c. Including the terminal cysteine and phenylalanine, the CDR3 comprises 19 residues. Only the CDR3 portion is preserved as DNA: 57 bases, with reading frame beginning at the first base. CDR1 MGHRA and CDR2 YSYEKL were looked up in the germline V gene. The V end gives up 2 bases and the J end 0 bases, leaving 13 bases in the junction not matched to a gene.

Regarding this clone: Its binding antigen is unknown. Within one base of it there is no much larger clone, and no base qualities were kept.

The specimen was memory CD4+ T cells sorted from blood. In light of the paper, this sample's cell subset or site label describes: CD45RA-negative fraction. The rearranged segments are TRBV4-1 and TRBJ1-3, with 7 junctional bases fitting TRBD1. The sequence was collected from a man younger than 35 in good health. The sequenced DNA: TGCGCCAGCAGCCAACCCTCCCCCGGGACAGCCGTCTCTGGAAACACCATATATTTT. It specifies CASSQPSPGTAVSGNTIYF.